Described below is a single TCR beta chain sequence and its context. This clonotype was observed at least ten times. Its antigen is not yet known. Per-base quality was not reported, and no clone a single base away is much larger than it. Ophthalmopathy patients had moderately to severely active disease, Clinical Activity Score of at least 3, NOSPECS grade of at least 4, and duration under 3 months. Any patient with an uncontrolled infection, another autoimmune disease, pregnancy or lactation was excluded. Diagnoses were established on the basis of clinical symptoms, serum thyroxine and TRAb, thyroid ultrasound, and orbital computed tomography. Ficoll-Paque density gradient centrifugation was used to isolate PBMCs from under 11 ml of fresh peripheral blood. Total RNA was extracted with Trizol reagent, and quality was checked on an Agilent 2100 Bioanalyzer. The data belong to a study of T cells in Graves' hyperthyroidism and ophthalmopathy (dated by TCRdb to about 2019). For the study in its entirety: Peripheral blood was collected at initial diagnosis, before any treatment. In several Graves' hyperthyroidism patients, the study also compared T-cell repertoires from thyroid tissue with T-cell repertoires from blood. Prospective prediction of ophthalmopathy was tested in an independent validation cohort of 18 hyperthyroidism patients and some 17 patients who later progressed to ophthalmopathy. The 100 discovery patients were randomly split 7:3 into training and test sets. According to the paper, TCR Vbeta CDR3 sequencing was carried out on some 130 peripheral blood samples, which came from under 50 ophthalmopathy, roughly 75 hyperthyroidism and roughly 17 progressor patients. To identify distinguishing TCR V-J signatures, a discovery cohort of around 98 patients was used, comprising 40 to 45 with Graves' ophthalmopathy and 57 with stable Graves' hyperthyroidism. After sampling, hyperthyroidism patients received methimazole starting at 30 mg daily, and ophthalmopathy patients received high-dose intravenous methylprednisolone.

The TCR beta CDR3 regions were amplified from the RNA transcripts. The TCR CDR3 was subjected to a first round of RT-PCR using the HTBI primer set and the Qiagen OneStep RT-PCR kit. Libraries were constructed in a second round of multiplex PCR, after which size selection and purification were performed. Paired-end sequencing of the libraries was performed with 100 bp reads on an Illumina HiSeq2000. In the authors' own workflow: SOAPnuke was used to process the raw data, throwing out any read that contained adapters or uncalled bases, had a mean Phred below 15, or lacked an exact constant-primer or identifier match. High-quality paired reads were merged using COPE v1.2.5, and each unique nucleotide sequence was defined as a clonotype. Clonotypes were aligned to IMGT TRBV, TRBD and TRBJ reference segments using MiTCR v1.1. The analysis included only V-J combinations with a frequency above 0.0001, which together covered roughly 99% of the repertoires. A TCS score was defined as the ratio of F50 (clonal expansion) to E x V (chaos), with BLOSUM62-based TCRdist applied between CDR3 peptides within each V-J. Welch's t-statistics and random forest reduced 500 to 650 V-J features to 13, which were used in a naive Bayes classifier (R e1071). The public reads were reprocessed in TCRdb via fastp at Q25 and MiXCR, keeping in-frame beta chains. Merged by CDR3 protein, the rows form single entries marked with the most common genes and DNA. The V and J calls shown here were made by TCRdb, not taken from the authors' results. For this sample the table gives roughly 640,000 distinct CDR3 sequences, of which more than 15% were detected only once. The ten top clones hold less than 3.5% of the sample.

The research as a whole found: During validation, the model predicted progression to ophthalmopathy a median of approximately 7 months ahead of onset, with almost 71% sensitivity and roughly 75% specificity. Ophthalmopathy was separated from stable hyperthyroidism by a 13 V-J signature model, with around 90% sensitivity and around 81% specificity obtained in cross-validation and 80%/75% obtained in testing. No statistical method was used to set the sample size in advance, and investigators knew the group allocation. Most expanded thyroid clonotypes (frequency above 0.001) were also detected in blood, a finding suggesting that blood repertoires may reflect thyroid immune responses.

Sequenced input: blood. The source is a woman aged 40 to 50 with Graves' ophthalmopathy.

CDR3 sequence: CSSIPHGGTSNQPQHF. DNA sequence: TGCAGTTCAATACCCCATGGGGGAACGAGCAATCAGCCCCAGCATTTT. The rearranged segments are TRBV20-1 and TRBJ1-5; tentative D gene TRBD1, with 5 bases matching. CDR1 and CDR2 are drawn from the germline V gene (reference sequence): DFQATT, SNEGSKA. V is reduced by 8 bases and J by 1 base, leaving a spacing of 21 bases between them. Reading from cysteine to phenylalanine, the CDR3 counts 16 amino acids. Just the 48-base CDR3 DNA is kept, in frame starting at base 1.